This T cell receptor beta chain was sequenced in a study of Graves' ophthalmopathy and Graves' hyperthyroidism. Ophthalmopathy cases showed moderate-to-severe activity, scoring CAS ≥3 and NOSPECS ≥4, with duration under 3 months. The study excluded patients with other autoimmune diseases, uncontrolled infections, pregnancy or lactation. Study conclusions and caveats: Using a 13-signature model, the authors split ophthalmopathy from stable hyperthyroidism, with around 89% sensitivity and around 84% specificity. In blood, most expanded thyroid clonotypes above 0.001 frequency were also detected.

Worth noting for this clonotype: The antigen remains undetermined.

RNA transcripts provided the template for amplifying TCR beta CDR3 regions. HTBI primers were employed in first-round RT-PCR, then a second-round multiplex PCR followed. TCRdb passed the multiplex PCR reads through MiXCR, listing each CDR3 protein once. This sample carries 650,000 to 800,000 distinct CDR3 sequences, roughly 39% of them seen once, and the ten largest clones take around 3.3%. The TCR originated in an adult man with Graves' ophthalmopathy. The sequenced material came from peripheral blood.

The CDR3 DNA sequence: TGTGCCAGCAGCCTGGGACAGGCAATCGGCTCCTACGAGCAGTACTTC. Its translation is CASSLGQAIGSYEQYF. The rearrangement links TRBV7-2 to TRBJ2-7; 8 bases align to TRBD1. With V trimmed by 5 bases and J by 0 bases, 9 bases remained unmatched. CDR3 length: 16 amino acids. The germline V gene has CDR1 SGHTA and CDR2 FQGNSA.